The rows below give T cell receptor beta chains drawn from one sample of a study of blood T cells in healthy people across ages. MiXCR was run by TCRdb on the 5' RACE reads, yielding one entry per CDR3 protein. The sample consists of hundreds of thousands of distinct CDR3 sequences, about 30% of them appearing once. Material: blood. The receptors originated from a woman older than 75 in good health. The CDR3 runs from the conserved cysteine through the conserved F or W. Each record gives: J gene, V gene, clone size, D gene, CDR3 DNA, CDR3 protein. The D gene is left open where the match is weak. Only some rows state a clone size, as once, few, many or a class for expanded clones.

j_call: TRBJ1-4; v_call: TRBV21-1; clone_size: few; d_call: -; cdr3_nt: TGTGCCAGCAGCAAACTTCTTCGGGTTCATAAGGGGAGGGCTGAAAAACTGTTTTTT; cdr3_aa: CASSKLLRVHKGRAEKLFF
j_call: TRBJ1-5; v_call: TRBV6-2/TRBV6-3; clone_size: once; d_call: -; cdr3_nt: TGTGCCAGCAGTCAGGACAGAGATAGCAATCAGCCCCAGCATTTT; cdr3_aa: CASSQDRDSNQPQHF
j_call: TRBJ2-1; v_call: TRBV4-1; clone_size: many; d_call: TRBD2; cdr3_nt: TGCGCCAGCAGCAACACCGGGGGGGCCTCCTACAATGAGCAGTTCTTC; cdr3_aa: CASSNTGGASYNEQFF
j_call: TRBJ2-1; v_call: TRBV6-6; clone_size: many; d_call: TRBD1; cdr3_nt: TGTGCCAGCAGTGACAGGGTAGCTGGTGAGCAGTTCTTC; cdr3_aa: CASSDRVAGEQFF
j_call: TRBJ1-5; v_call: TRBV6-2/TRBV6-3; clone_size: -; d_call: TRBD1; cdr3_nt: TGTGCCAGCAGCAACCCGGGGACAGGGGACCAGCCCCAGCATTTT; cdr3_aa: CASSNPGTGDQPQHF
j_call: TRBJ1-1; v_call: TRBV12-3/TRBV12-4; clone_size: few; d_call: TRBD1; cdr3_nt: TGTGCCAGCAGGGGACAGGGGGCCACTGAAGCTTTCTTT; cdr3_aa: CASRGQGATEAFF
j_call: TRBJ2-5; v_call: TRBV28; clone_size: -; d_call: -; cdr3_nt: TGTGCCAGCAGTGGGTGGGAGGCAGGGCCATTTGAGACCCAGTACTTC; cdr3_aa: CASSGWEAGPFETQYF
j_call: TRBJ1-5; v_call: TRBV28; clone_size: -; d_call: TRBD1; cdr3_nt: TGTGCCAGCAGTCCCTGGACAGGGCTGGGCAATCAGCCCCAGCATTTT; cdr3_aa: CASSPWTGLGNQPQHF
j_call: TRBJ2-5; v_call: TRBV3-1; clone_size: -; d_call: TRBD2; cdr3_nt: TGTGCCAGCAGCCAACAGGGACTAGCGGACAATGAGCAGTACTTC; cdr3_aa: CASSQQGLADNEQYF
j_call: TRBJ1-5; v_call: TRBV4-1; clone_size: -; d_call: TRBD1; cdr3_nt: TGCGCCAGCAGCCGGTCGGGACAGTATAGCAATCAGCCCCAGCATTTT; cdr3_aa: CASSRSGQYSNQPQHF
j_call: TRBJ2-5; v_call: TRBV28; clone_size: -; d_call: -; cdr3_nt: TGTGCCAGCAGTCCCGGACAGCTGATGCAAGAGACCCAGTACTTC; cdr3_aa: CASSPGQLMQETQYF
j_call: TRBJ2-5; v_call: TRBV7-8; clone_size: -; d_call: -; cdr3_nt: TGTGCCAGCAGCTTAGTCAACGGGGACTGGGGGTACTTC; cdr3_aa: CASSLVNGDWGYF
j_call: TRBJ2-7; v_call: TRBV5-1; clone_size: many; d_call: TRBD1; cdr3_nt: TGCGCCAGCAGTAGGGGGACCGGGACAGGGGGCTACGAGCAGTACTTC; cdr3_aa: CASSRGTGTGGYEQYF
j_call: TRBJ1-1; v_call: TRBV20-1; clone_size: many; d_call: -; cdr3_nt: TGCAGTGCTAGAGTTGGATACATGAACACTGAAGCTTTCTTT; cdr3_aa: CSARVGYMNTEAFF
j_call: TRBJ2-7; v_call: TRBV6-6; clone_size: many; d_call: TRBD1; cdr3_nt: TGTGCCAGCAGGTCACAGGGGGTAGGGCCTGGGGACGAGCAGTACTTC; cdr3_aa: CASRSQGVGPGDEQYF
j_call: TRBJ2-1; v_call: TRBV9; clone_size: many; d_call: TRBD1; cdr3_nt: TGTGCCAGCAGCACCCGGGGACAGGGTGCATACAATGAGCAGTTCTTC; cdr3_aa: CASSTRGQGAYNEQFF
j_call: TRBJ2-3; v_call: TRBV18; clone_size: -; d_call: TRBD1; cdr3_nt: TGTGCCAGCTCACTCCGTCGGGACAGAAGCACAGATACGCAGTATTTT; cdr3_aa: CASSLRRDRSTDTQYF
j_call: TRBJ1-1; v_call: TRBV18; clone_size: -; d_call: TRBD1; cdr3_nt: TGTGCCAGCTCACTAAGTAGTCTGGCAGGGGGGATGAACACTGAAGCTTTCTTT; cdr3_aa: CASSLSSLAGGMNTEAFF
j_call: TRBJ1-2; v_call: TRBV20-1; clone_size: many; d_call: -; cdr3_nt: TGCAGTGCTGAGGACAGTTCGGATGGCTACACCTTC; cdr3_aa: CSAEDSSDGYTF
j_call: TRBJ1-1; v_call: TRBV4-2; clone_size: -; d_call: -; cdr3_nt: TGTGCCAGCAGCCAAGATCTTGGGTATGAAGCTTTCTTT; cdr3_aa: CASSQDLGYEAFF